The 24 T cell receptor beta chains reported below all come from one sample, sequenced in a study of T cell responses to AZD1222 COVID-19 vaccine. Libraries were prepared by immunoSEQ multiplex PCR; TCRdb keeps only in-frame clonotypes and omits some of them. Among 35,000 or so clones listed, 85% to 90% were seen once. Sample: peripheral blood, taken on day 0 of AZD1222 vaccination. These receptors were obtained from an adult in good health.

The chain is built from TRBV5-1 and TRBJ2-5, with 7 bases that match TRBD1. Unmatched junction bases numbered 3, after V lost 0 bases and J lost 1 base. The CDR3 has 15 amino acids. In germline, CDR1 is SGHRS, CDR2 YFSETQ. The CDR3 nucleotides are TGCGCCAGCAGCTTGGGACAGGGCCTCCAAGAGACCCAGTACTTC. This translates into CASSLGQGLQETQYF.

J is TRBJ2-1 and V is TRBV6-2 or TRBV6-3; D is perhaps TRBD1 or TRBD2 (7 bases each). Germline V CDR1 and CDR2: MNHEY, SVGEGT. V was pared by 6 bases and J by 6 bases, with 9 bases between. This CDR3 is built from 12 residues. This CDR3 reads CASSRGGNEQFF. The CDR3 DNA reads TGTGCCAGCAGCAGGGGGGGCAATGAGCAGTTCTTC.

This sequence joins TRBV5-1 and TRBJ1-2; D uncertain. The V gene lost 2 bases and the J gene lost 4 bases, with 9 bases spanning the gap. The germline gives CDR1 SGHRS, CDR2 YFSETQ. The CDR3 contains 13 residues. CDR3 DNA: TGCGCCAGCAGCTTCCGGTCGAGCTATGGCTACACCTTC. Amino acids: CASSFRSSYGYTF.

The chain carries TRBV20-1 and TRBJ2-4; D not resolved. Germline assignment: CDR1 DFQATT and CDR2 SNEGSKA (reference sequence). The CDR3 spans 11 residues. Deletions cut 6 bases from V and 4 bases from J, with 7 bases between. CDR3 nucleotide sequence: TGCAGTGCCTACCCAAAAAACATTCAGTACTTC. Translated, it gives CSAYPKNIQYF.

The chain links TRBV4-2 to TRBJ2-1; the D gene is possibly TRBD2 (7 bases). The germline gives CDR1 LGHNA, CDR2 YNFKEQ. V shed 5 bases and J shed 5 bases, with 16 bases lying between them. The CDR3 totals 15 residues. The CDR3 nucleotides read TGTGCCAGCAGCGAGGGGTCCGGGGGGCACAATGAGCAGTTCTTC. Its protein is CASSEGSGGHNEQFF.

V usage is TRBV7-7 and J usage is TRBJ2-2, with unresolved D. This CDR3 has 14 residues. Germline V gene sequence: CDR1 SSHAT, CDR2 FNYEAQ (reference sequence). Trimming removed 1 base at V and 7 bases at J, with 10 bases between. CDR3 coding DNA: TGTGCCAGCAGCTTAGACCCCCCAGGCGGGGAGCTGTTTTTT. Residues: CASSLDPPGGELFF.

This sequence joins TRBV27 and TRBJ2-3; either TRBD1 or TRBD2 may supply D (5 bases each). In germline, CDR1 is MNHEY, CDR2 SMNVEV (reference sequence). The V end was cut by 2 bases, the J end by 1 base, with 13 bases between. The CDR3 is 16 residues long. CDR3 protein: CASSLAIQGGTDTQYF. Here the CDR3 DNA reads TGTGCCAGCAGTTTAGCCATTCAGGGAGGCACAGATACGCAGTATTTT.

This clone occurred once. This chain joins TRBV25-1 and TRBJ2-7, with 7 positions matching TRBD1. This CDR3 spans 12 amino acids. CDR1 and CDR2 from the germline V gene are MGHDK and SYGVNS. The V and J ends lost 7 bases and 3 bases, in that order; junction bases with no gene match: 3. As DNA, the CDR3 is TGTGCCAGCACCTGGGACAGCTACGAGCAGTACTTC. Protein product: CASTWDSYEQYF.

This clone has just one count. The gene calls are TRBV19 and TRBJ1-2; no definite D call. V dropped 3 bases and J dropped 1 base, with 12 bases sitting between them. CDR1 and CDR2 (germline): LNHDA, SQIVND (reference sequence). This CDR3 spans 15 amino acids. CDR3 region: CASSISAAFNYGYTF. The CDR3 bases are TGTGCCAGTAGTATTTCGGCAGCTTTTAACTATGGCTACACCTTC.

The rearrangement joins TRBV27 to TRBJ1-5, with TRBD1 identical over 7 bases. The CDR3 extends over 17 amino acids. Germline trimming cut 2 bases from V and 0 bases from J; bases unmatched to any gene: 7. Germline CDR1 and CDR2: MNHEY and SMNVEV (reference sequence). CDR3 nucleotide sequence: TGTGCCAGCAGTTTAGCAGGGGGGAGGTATAGCAATCAGCCCCAGCATTTT. It is translated as CASSLAGGRYSNQPQHF.

The CDR3 DNA sequence: TGTGCCAGCAGTTCGCAAGGACTAGCGGGAGCCTACGAGCAGTACTTC. It codes for CASSSQGLAGAYEQYF. The V call is TRBV27, the J call TRBJ2-7; 13 bases align to TRBD2. The J segment lost 2 bases and the V segment lost 4 bases, leaving 5 bases of the junction unmatched. The germline V gene encodes CDR1 MNHEY and CDR2 SMNVEV (reference sequence). The CDR3 spans 16 residues.

The chain recombines TRBV5-1 with TRBJ1-4; no clear D. Germline CDR1 SGHRS, CDR2 YFSETQ. V lost 0 bases, J lost 0 bases, and 9 bases lay in between. The CDR3 runs 16 residues. The CDR3: CASSLADFSTNEKLFF. Here the CDR3 DNA reads TGCGCCAGCAGCTTGGCAGACTTTTCAACTAATGAAAAACTGTTTTTT.

J is TRBJ1-5 and V is TRBV4-1; D call uncertain. The length of the CDR3 is 15 residues. Germline V gives CDR1 MGHRA, CDR2 YSYEKL. With 2 bases removed from V and 2 bases from J, the gap between germline ends came to 10 bases. CDR3 sequence: CASSQSTLGNQPQHF. In DNA form, the CDR3 reads TGCGCCAGCAGCCAATCTACGTTGGGCAATCAGCCCCAGCATTTT.

V and J are TRBV7-9 and TRBJ2-6; D not resolved. V lost 3 bases, J lost 1 base, and 16 bases lay in between. Looked up from germline, CDR1 is SEHNR and CDR2 is FQNEAQ (reference sequence). The CDR3 totals 18 residues. CDR3 sequence reads: CASSLEHIAVSGANVLTF. DNA for the CDR3: TGTGCCAGCAGCTTGGAACACATAGCTGTTTCTGGGGCCAACGTCCTGACTTTC.

This clone was seen once. This chain links TRBV28 with TRBJ2-5, with D uncertain. V lost 3 bases, J lost 9 bases, and 14 bases lay in between. The germline V gene has CDR1 MDHEN and CDR2 SYDVKM. The CDR3 has 13 amino acids. CDR3 in DNA: TGTGCCAGCAGTTTTGAACAAAGGAAGGCCCAGTACTTC. Translating gives CASSFEQRKAQYF.

The V call is TRBV24-1, the J call TRBJ2-1, with TRBD2 matching over 9 bases. Germline CDR1 reads KGHDR; CDR2 reads SFDVKD. The CDR3 loop spans 14 amino acids. Unmatched junction bases numbered 7, after V lost 6 bases and J lost 8 bases. As DNA, the CDR3 is TGTGCCACCAGTAAGACTAGCGGTTGGGATGAGCAGTTCTTC. Its translation is CATSKTSGWDEQFF.

As DNA, the CDR3 is TGCGCCAGCAGCTTGGCTGACGGGGACTATGGCTACACCTTC. Its protein product is CASSLADGDYGYTF. This chain uses TRBV5-1 with TRBJ1-2; D remains unclear. This CDR3 spans 14 amino acids. Germline-derived CDR1 and CDR2 are SGHRS and YFSETQ. V shed 0 bases and J shed 3 bases, with 9 bases lying between them.

The J gene is TRBJ2-7, the V gene TRBV3-1 (or the pseudogene TRBV3-2); the D call may be TRBD1 or TRBD2 (5 bases each). The V and J ends lost 5 bases and 12 bases respectively, with 14 bases between them. Germline-derived CDR1 and CDR2 are LGHDT and YNNKEL (reference sequence). This CDR3 is built from 11 residues. Here the CDR3 DNA reads TGTGCCAGCAGCGACACGTGGGACCTGTACTTC. Its translation: CASSDTWDLYF.

The chain uses TRBV28 and TRBJ2-7; D ambiguous. This CDR3 contains 15 residues. V lost 7 bases, J lost 4 bases, and 20 bases lay in between. From germline, CDR1 is MDHEN and CDR2 SYDVKM. CDR3 DNA sequence: TGTGCCAGCACTCGCGACTGGCTCCGGCGATACGAGCAGTACTTC. Residues: CASTRDWLRRYEQYF.

This chain uses TRBV5-4 with TRBJ1-1; no reliable D call. This CDR3 comprises 12 residues. The germline gives CDR1 SGHNT, CDR2 YYREEE (reference sequence). V lost 4 bases to trimming and J lost 6 bases, with 10 bases between them. CDR3 in amino acids: CASSLDGAEAFF. Written as DNA, the CDR3 is TGTGCCAGCAGCCTCGATGGGGCTGAAGCTTTCTTT.

The gene calls are TRBV11-2 and TRBJ2-1; D uncertain. This CDR3 region has 14 residues. Trimming pared 1 base from V and 3 bases from J, leaving 7 bases between. Germline V gene lookup returns CDR1 SGHAT and CDR2 FQNNGV. The CDR3 loop is CASSLGQNYNEQFF. In DNA, the CDR3 is TGTGCCAGCAGCTTAGGGCAGAACTACAATGAGCAGTTCTTC.

The chain employs TRBV19 and TRBJ2-5; the D gene is possibly TRBD2 (5 bases). There are 14 residues in the CDR3. V gave up 7 bases and J gave up 1 base, with 13 bases separating them. Looked up from germline, CDR1 is LNHDA and CDR2 is SQIVND (reference sequence). CDR3 residues: CASNGLGFQETQYF. CDR3 coding DNA: TGTGCCAGTAATGGACTGGGTTTCCAAGAGACCCAGTACTTC.

The genes are TRBV11-2 and TRBJ2-1; 12 nucleotides match TRBD2. Germline V lookup: CDR1 SGHAT, CDR2 FQNNGV. V shed 6 bases, J shed 1 base, and the junction held 1 base outside the gene matches. CDR3 length equals 15 residues. The CDR3 loop reads CASSGTSGSYNEQFF. The CDR3 nucleotides are TGTGCCAGCAGTGGGACTAGCGGGTCCTACAATGAGCAGTTCTTC.

The V and J genes are TRBV6-2 or TRBV6-3 and TRBJ1-5, with 8 bases lining up with TRBD1. Germline trimming cut 4 bases from V and 3 bases from J; bases unmatched to any gene: 8. Per germline, CDR1 MNHEY and CDR2 SVGEGT. This CDR3 comprises 16 residues. The CDR3 is CASSSQPGQDNQPQHF. CDR3 nucleotides: TGTGCCAGCAGTTCTCAACCGGGACAGGACAATCAGCCCCAGCATTTT.